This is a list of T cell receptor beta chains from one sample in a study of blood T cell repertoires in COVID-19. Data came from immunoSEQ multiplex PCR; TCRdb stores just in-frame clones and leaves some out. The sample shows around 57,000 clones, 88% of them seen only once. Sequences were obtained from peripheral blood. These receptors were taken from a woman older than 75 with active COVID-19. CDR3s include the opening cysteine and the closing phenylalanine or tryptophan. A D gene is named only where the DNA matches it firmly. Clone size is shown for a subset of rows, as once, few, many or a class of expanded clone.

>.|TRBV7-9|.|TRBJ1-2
TGTGCCAGCAGCTTAGTCTTCGGAGTCTATGGCTACACCTTC
CASSLVFGVYGYTF
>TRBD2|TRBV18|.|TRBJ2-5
TGTGCCAGCTCACGGACTAGCGGGCACCAAGAGACCCAGTACTTC
CASSRTSGHQETQYF
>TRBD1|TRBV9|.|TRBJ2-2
TGTGCCAGCAGCGCGCACAGATCGACAGGGGGCAAGGCCGGGGAGCTGTTTTTT
CASSAHRSTGGKAGELFF
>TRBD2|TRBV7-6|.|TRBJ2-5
TGTGCCAGCAGCTTAGAACTAGCGGGGGCTTACAGGGCCCAGTACTTC
CASSLELAGAYRAQYF
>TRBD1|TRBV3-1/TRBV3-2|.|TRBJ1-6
TGTGCCAGCAGCCAGGGACAGGGTGGCTCACCCCTCCACTTT
CASSQGQGGSPLHF
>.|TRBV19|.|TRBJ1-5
TGTGCCAGTAGTATAGGTTGGGGAGTTCAGCCCCAGCATTTT
CASSIGWGVQPQHF
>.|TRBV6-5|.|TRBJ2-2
TGTGCCAGCAGTTGGAGGGGAAGGTTGGGCGTCGGGGAGCTGTTTTTT
CASSWRGRLGVGELFF
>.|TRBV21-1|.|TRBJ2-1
TGTGCCAGCACCTTACCGGGACTAATCATATCCTACAATGAGCAGTTCTTC
CASTLPGLIISYNEQFF
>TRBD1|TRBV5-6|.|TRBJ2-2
TGTGCCAGCGGGGACAGATATAACACCGGGGAGCTGTTTTTT
CASGDRYNTGELFF
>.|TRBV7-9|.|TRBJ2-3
TGTGCCAGCAGCAAGGAGTGGCGCACAGATACGCAGTATTTT
CASSKEWRTDTQYF
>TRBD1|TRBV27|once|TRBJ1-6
TGTGCCAGCAGTAGACCGGACAGGGATTCTCCACTCCACTTT
CASSRPDRDSPLHF
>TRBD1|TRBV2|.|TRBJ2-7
TGTGCCAGCAGCCAGACAGGGGGAGGCTACGAGCAGTACTTC
CASSQTGGGYEQYF
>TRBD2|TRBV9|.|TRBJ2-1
TGTGCCAGCGGTAGCGGGGGGGCGATTAATGAGCAGTTCTTC
CASGSGGAINEQFF
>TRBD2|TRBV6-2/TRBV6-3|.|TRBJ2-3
TGTGCCAGCAGTAGCGGGGTAGCGGGGGGGCCAGATACGCAGTATTTT
CASSSGVAGGPDTQYF
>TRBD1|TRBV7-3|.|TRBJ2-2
TGTGCCAGCAGCTTACAGGGGGCCGGGGAGCTGTTTTTT
CASSLQGAGELFF
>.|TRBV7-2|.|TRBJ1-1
TGTGCCAGCAGCTGGAGCTGGTTGAACACTGAAGCTTTCTTT
CASSWSWLNTEAFF
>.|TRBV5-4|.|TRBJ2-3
TGTGCCAGCCGCAGGACATCCGATGGCACAGATACGCAGTATTTT
CASRRTSDGTDTQYF
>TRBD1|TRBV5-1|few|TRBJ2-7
TGCGCCAGCAGCAGGGGGCGCGAGTACGAGCAGTACTTC
CASSRGREYEQYF
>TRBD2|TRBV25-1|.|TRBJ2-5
TGTGCCAGCATAGCGGGGCAAGAGACCCAGTACTTC
CASIAGQETQYF
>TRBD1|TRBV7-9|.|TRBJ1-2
TGTGCCAGCAGCTCCGACAGGGCCCCCCTCTATGGCTACACCTTC
CASSSDRAPLYGYTF
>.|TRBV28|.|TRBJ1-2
TGTGCCAGCAGTTTATCAACGGGAACCTATTATGGCTACACCTTC
CASSLSTGTYYGYTF
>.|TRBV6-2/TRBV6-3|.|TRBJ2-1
TGTGCCAGCAGCCAACCCGGGACTCCCTACAATGAGCAGTTCTTC
CASSQPGTPYNEQFF
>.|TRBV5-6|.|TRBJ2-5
TGTGCCAGCAGCAGGAGAATGTACCAAGAGACCCAGTACTTC
CASSRRMYQETQYF
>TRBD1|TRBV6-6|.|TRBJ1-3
TGTGCCAGCAGACAGGGGGCGCGGATCAACACCATATATTTT
CASRQGARINTIYF
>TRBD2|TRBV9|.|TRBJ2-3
TGTGCCAGCAGCGTAGACCGGGGGGGCCCGGATACGCAGTATTTT
CASSVDRGGPDTQYF
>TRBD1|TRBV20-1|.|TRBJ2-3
TGCAGTGCTAGTCGTACAGGGGGCGCTTTGGCCCTCACAGATACGCAGTATTTT
CSASRTGGALALTDTQYF
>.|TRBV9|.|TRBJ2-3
TGTGCCAGCAGCGTAGATAGCGCTACTACCGATACGCAGTATTTT
CASSVDSATTDTQYF
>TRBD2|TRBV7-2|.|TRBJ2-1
TGTGCCAGCAGCCCCCAAAGGGCGGGGGGGCCAAGCTCCTACAATGAGCAGTTCTTC
CASSPQRAGGPSSYNEQFF
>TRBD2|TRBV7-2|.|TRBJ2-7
TGTGCCAGCAGCCCACCGACTAGCGGGGCATCCTACGAGCAGTACTTC
CASSPPTSGASYEQYF
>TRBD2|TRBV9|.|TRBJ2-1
TGTGCCAGCACCACCGCGGGGGGAAACAATGAGCAGTTCTTC
CASTTAGGNNEQFF
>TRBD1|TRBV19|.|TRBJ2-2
TGTGCCAGTAGTGTGACAGGGGCGGGGACCGGGGAGCTGTTTTTT
CASSVTGAGTGELFF
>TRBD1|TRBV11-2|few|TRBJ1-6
TGTGCCAGCAGTCCACGACAGGGTATGACTTCACCCCTCCACTTT
CASSPRQGMTSPLHF
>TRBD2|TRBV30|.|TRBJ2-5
TGTGCCTGGAATATCGGGGGGGCGGGGCAAGAGACCCAGTACTTC
CAWNIGGAGQETQYF
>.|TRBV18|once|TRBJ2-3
TGTGCCAGCTCGCCCACGGGGGGCCACGATACGCAGTATTTT
CASSPTGGHDTQYF
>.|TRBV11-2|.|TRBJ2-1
TGTGCCAGCACCTTGTCACCTTCGGGGAATGAGCAGTTCTTC
CASTLSPSGNEQFF
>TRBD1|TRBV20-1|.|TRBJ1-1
TGCAGTGAGGCGACAGGGGACCGAACTTTCTTT
CSEATGDRTFF
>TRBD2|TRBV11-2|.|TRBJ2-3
TGTGCCAGCAGCTTAGGAAGGGAACTAGCGGGGGGGTACACAGATACGCAGTATTTT
CASSLGRELAGGYTDTQYF
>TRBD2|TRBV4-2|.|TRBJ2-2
TGTGCCAGCAGCCGTGGACTAGCGGGGGACACCGGGGAGCTGTTTTTT
CASSRGLAGDTGELFF
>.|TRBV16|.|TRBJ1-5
TGTGCCAGCAGCCCTCAGGGAAATAGCAATCAGCCCCAGCATTTT
CASSPQGNSNQPQHF
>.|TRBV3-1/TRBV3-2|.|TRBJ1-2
TGTGCCAGCAGCCAAGTTGGAGGCATGTATGGCTACACCTTC
CASSQVGGMYGYTF
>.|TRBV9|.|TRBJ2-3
TGTGCCAGCAGCGTAGCGTCACTAGCCCCAGATACGCAGTATTTT
CASSVASLAPDTQYF
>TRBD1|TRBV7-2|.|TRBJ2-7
TGTGCCAGCAGCCGGGACAGGGGCTCCTACGAGCAGTACTTC
CASSRDRGSYEQYF
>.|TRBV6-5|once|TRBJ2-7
TGTGCCAGCAGTTACGCGGGGCGAGAGCAGTACTTC
CASSYAGREQYF